The clone carrying this TCR beta chain was observed many times. The antigen is undetermined. The sample is drawn from a study of T cells after yellow fever vaccination. Turning to the study itself: The fractions with low cell numbers were processed using SMART-Seq v4 Ultra Low Input.

A universal primer site and UMIs were added as TCR cDNA was made by 5'RACE template switching. Each CDR3 protein gets one entry after TCRdb re-called the 5' RACE reads with MiXCR. Among some 250,000 distinct CDR3 sequences listed, more than 3.5% were seen once. Points from the study as a whole: The study re-detected most primary-vaccination clones after the booster (96% CD4, around 90% CD8). Peak timing came faster in the weaker secondary response, day 5 versus 15.

The sample here was PBMCs, taken 15 days after the yellow fever booster vaccination. This TCR came from a man aged 18 to 35 who received the YFV17D yellow fever vaccine.

CDR3 sequence (DNA): TGTGCCATCAGTGCGACAGATAACTCTGGAAACACCATATATTTT. Its protein product is CAISATDNSGNTIYF. V gene TRBV10-3 combines with J gene TRBJ1-3; D may be TRBD1 (5 bases). This CDR3 comprises 15 residues. Germline CDR1 ENHRY, CDR2 SYGVKD. Trimming took off 4 bases at V and 0 bases at J, with 10 bases between the two ends.